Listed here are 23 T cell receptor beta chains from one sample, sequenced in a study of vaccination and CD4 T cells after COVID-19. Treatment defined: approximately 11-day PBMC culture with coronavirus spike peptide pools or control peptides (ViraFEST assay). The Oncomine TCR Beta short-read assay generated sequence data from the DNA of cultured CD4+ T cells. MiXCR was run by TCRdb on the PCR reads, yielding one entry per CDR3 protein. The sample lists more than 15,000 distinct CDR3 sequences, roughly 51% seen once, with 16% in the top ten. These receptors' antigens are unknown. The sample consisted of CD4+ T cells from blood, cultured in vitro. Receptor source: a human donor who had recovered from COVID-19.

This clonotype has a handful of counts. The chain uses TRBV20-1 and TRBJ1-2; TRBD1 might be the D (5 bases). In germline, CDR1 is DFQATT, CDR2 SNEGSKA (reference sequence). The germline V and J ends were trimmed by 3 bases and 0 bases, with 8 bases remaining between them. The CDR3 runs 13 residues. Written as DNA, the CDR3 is TGCAGTGCTAGGGGGGGAGCTAACTATGGCTACACCTTC. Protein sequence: CSARGGANYGYTF.

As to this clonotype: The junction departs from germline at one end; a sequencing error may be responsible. The CDR3 nucleotides are TGTGCCAGCAGCGTAGCTCTCCCAGGGCCCCTCAAAGAGACCCAGTGCTTC. This encodes CASSVALPGPLKETQCF. The chain recombines TRBV9 with TRBJ2-5; D perhaps matches TRBD1 (5 bases). Germline-derived CDR1 and CDR2 are SGDLS and YYNGEE. This CDR3 has 17 residues.

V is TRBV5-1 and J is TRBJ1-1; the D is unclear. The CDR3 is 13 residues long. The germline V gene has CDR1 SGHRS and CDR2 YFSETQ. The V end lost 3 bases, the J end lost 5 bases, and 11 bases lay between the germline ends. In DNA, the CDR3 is TGCGCCAGCAGCTCATTTTTGGGGACTGAAGCTTTCTTT. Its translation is CASSSFLGTEAFF.

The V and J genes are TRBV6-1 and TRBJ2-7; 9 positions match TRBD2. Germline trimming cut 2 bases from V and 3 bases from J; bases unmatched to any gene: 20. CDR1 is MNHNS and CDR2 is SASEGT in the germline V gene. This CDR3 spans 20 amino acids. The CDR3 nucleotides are TGTGCCAGCAGTGAATTGTCCGGAGCGGGGGGACGACACCCTATCTACGAGCAGTACTTC. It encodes CASSELSGAGGRHPIYEQYF.

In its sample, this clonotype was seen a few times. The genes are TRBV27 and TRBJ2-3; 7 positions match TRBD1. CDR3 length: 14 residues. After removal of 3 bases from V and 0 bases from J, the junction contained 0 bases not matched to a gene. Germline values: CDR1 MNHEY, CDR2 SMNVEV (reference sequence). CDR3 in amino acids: CASSFRGSTDTQYF. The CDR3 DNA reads TGTGCCAGCAGTTTCAGGGGGAGCACAGATACGCAGTATTTT.

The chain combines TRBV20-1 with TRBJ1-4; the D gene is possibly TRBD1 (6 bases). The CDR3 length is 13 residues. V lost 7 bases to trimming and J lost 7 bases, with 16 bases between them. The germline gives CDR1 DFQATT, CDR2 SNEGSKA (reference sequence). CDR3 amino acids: CSGSQGMGEKLFF. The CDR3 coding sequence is TGCAGTGGGTCCCAGGGGATGGGTGAAAAACTGTTTTTT.

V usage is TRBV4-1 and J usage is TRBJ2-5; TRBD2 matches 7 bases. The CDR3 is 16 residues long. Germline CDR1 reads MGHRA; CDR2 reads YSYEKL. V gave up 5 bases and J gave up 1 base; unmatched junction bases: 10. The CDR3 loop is CASSARLAPSQETQYF. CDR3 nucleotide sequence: TGCGCCAGCAGCGCCCGACTAGCCCCAAGCCAAGAGACCCAGTACTTC.

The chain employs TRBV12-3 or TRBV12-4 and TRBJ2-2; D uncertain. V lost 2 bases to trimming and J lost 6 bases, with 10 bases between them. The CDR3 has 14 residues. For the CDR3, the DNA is TGTGCCAGCAGTTTATTCAGCGTAGCCGGGGAGCTGTTTTTT. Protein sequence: CASSLFSVAGELFF.

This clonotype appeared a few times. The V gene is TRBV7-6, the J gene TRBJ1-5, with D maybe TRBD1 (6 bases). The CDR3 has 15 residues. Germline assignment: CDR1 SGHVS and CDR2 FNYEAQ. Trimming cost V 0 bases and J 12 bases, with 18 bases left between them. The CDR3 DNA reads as TGTGCCAGCAGCTTAGCGCAATCCAATTGGGACAACCAGCATTTT. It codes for CASSLAQSNWDNQHF.

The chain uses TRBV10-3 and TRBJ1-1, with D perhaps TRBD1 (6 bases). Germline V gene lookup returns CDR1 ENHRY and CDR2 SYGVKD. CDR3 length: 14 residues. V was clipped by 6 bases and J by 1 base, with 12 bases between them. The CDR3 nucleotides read TGTGCCATCAGGGCAGGGGCTGAGAACACTGAAGCTTTCTTT. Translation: CAIRAGAENTEAFF.

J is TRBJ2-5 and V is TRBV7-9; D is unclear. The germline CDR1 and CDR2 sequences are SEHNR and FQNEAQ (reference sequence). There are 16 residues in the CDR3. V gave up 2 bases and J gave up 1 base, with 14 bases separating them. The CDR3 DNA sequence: TGTGCCAGCAGCTTAAATCTAGGGTGGGGCCAAGAGACCCAGTACTTC. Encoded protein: CASSLNLGWGQETQYF.

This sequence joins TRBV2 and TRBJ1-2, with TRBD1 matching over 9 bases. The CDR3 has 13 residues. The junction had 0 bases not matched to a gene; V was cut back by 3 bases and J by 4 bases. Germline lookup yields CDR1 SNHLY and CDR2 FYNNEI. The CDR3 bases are TGTGCCAGCAGTGAGGGACAGGGCTATGGCTACACCTTC. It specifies CASSEGQGYGYTF.

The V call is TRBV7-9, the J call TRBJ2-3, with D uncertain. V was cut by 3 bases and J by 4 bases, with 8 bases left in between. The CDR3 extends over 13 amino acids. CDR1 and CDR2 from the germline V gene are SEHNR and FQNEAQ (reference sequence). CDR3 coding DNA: TGTGCCAGCAGCTTCCGAGACGCAGATACGCAGTATTTT. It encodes CASSFRDADTQYF.

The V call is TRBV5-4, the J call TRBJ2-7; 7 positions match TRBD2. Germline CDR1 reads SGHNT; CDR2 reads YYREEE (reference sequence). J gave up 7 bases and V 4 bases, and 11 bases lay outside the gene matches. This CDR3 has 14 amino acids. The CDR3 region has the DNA TGTGCCAGCAGCCTAGGTAGCGGGCGGGGGGAGCAGTACTTC. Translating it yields CASSLGSGRGEQYF.

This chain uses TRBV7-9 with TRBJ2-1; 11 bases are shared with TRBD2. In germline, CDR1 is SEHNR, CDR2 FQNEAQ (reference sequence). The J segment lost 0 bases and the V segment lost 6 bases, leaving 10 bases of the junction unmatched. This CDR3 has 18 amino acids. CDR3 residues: CASRSGLAGPSSYNEQFF. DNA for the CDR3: TGTGCCAGCAGATCCGGACTAGCGGGCCCTAGCTCCTACAATGAGCAGTTCTTC.

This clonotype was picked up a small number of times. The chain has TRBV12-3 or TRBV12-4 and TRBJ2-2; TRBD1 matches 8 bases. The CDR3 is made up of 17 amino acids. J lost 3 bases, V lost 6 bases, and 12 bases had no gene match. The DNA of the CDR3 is TGTGCCAGCAGCCGAACGTCCAGGGGGCTTTACACCGGGGAGCTGTTTTTT. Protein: CASSRTSRGLYTGELFF.

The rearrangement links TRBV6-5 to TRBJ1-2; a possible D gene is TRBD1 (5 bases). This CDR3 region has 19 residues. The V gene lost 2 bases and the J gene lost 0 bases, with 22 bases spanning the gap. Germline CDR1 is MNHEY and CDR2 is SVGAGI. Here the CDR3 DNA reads TGTGCCAGCAGTTACCCAACGGTTCCCTGGGGGGGGGCTAACTATGGCTACACCTTC. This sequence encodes CASSYPTVPWGGANYGYTF.

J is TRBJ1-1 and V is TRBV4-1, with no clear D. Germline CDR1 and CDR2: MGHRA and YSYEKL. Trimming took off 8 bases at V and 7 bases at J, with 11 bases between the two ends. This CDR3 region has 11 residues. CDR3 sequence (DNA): TGCGCCAGCGGAGGCGCCCTTGAAGCTTTCTTT. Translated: CASGGALEAFF.

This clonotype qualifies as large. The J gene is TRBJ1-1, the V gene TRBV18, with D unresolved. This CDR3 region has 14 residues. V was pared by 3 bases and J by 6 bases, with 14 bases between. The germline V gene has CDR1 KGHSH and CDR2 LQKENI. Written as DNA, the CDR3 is TGTGCCAGCTCACCCCTATCGACGGATTCTGAAGCTTTCTTT. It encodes CASSPLSTDSEAFF.

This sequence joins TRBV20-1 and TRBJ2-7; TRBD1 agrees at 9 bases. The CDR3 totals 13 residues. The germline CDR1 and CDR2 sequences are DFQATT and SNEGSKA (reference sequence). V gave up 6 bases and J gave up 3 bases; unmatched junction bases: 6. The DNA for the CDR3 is TGCAGTGCCGCGGGACAGGGACTCTACGAGCAGTACTTC. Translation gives CSAAGQGLYEQYF.

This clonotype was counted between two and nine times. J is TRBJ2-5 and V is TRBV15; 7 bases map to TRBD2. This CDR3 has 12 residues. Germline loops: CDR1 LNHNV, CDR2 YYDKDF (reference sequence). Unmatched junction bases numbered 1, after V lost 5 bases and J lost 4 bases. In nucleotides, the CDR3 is TGTGCCACCAGCGGGAGGGCAGAGACCCAGTACTTC. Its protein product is CATSGRAETQYF.

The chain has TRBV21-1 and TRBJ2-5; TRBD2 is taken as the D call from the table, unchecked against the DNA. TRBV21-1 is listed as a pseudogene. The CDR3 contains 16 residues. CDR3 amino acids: CASSKSLHPYQETQYF. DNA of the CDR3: TGTGCCAGCAGCAAATCCCTCCACCCGTACCAAGAGACCCAGTACTTC.

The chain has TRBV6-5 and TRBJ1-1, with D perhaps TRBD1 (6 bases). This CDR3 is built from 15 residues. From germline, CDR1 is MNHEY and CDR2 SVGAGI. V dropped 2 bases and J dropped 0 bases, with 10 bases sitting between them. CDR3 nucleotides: TGTGCCAGCAGTTACCAGCAGGGGCTGAACACTGAAGCTTTCTTT. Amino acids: CASSYQQGLNTEAFF.